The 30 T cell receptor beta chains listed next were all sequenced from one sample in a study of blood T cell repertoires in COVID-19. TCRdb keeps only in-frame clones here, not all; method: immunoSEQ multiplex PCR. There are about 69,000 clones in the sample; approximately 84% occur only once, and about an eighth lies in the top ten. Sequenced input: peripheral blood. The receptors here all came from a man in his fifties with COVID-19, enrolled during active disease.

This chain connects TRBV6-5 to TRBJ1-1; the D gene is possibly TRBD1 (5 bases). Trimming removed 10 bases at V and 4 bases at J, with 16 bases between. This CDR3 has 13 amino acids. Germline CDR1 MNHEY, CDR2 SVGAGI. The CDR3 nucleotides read TGTGCCACAAGGGGTCGGGGAGGCACTGAAGCTTTCTTT. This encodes CATRGRGGTEAFF.

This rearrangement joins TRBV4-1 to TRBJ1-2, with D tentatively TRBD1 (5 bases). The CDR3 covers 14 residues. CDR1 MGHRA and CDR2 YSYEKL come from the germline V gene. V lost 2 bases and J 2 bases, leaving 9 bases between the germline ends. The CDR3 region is CASSQPGGNYGYTF. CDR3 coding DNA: TGCGCCAGCAGCCAACCGGGGGGGAACTATGGCTACACCTTC.

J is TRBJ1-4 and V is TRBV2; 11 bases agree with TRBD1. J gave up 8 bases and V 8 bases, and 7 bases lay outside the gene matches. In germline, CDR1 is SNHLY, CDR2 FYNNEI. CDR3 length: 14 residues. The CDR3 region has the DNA TGTGCCAGCGGTACGGGACAGGGGGAGGAAAAACTGTTTTTT. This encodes CASGTGQGEEKLFF. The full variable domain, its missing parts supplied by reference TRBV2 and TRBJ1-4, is EPEVTQTPSHQVTQMGQEVILRCVPISNHLYFYWYRQILGQKVEFLVSFYNNEISEKSEIFDDQFSVERPDGSNFTLKIRSTKLEDSAMYFCASGTGQGEEKLFFGSGTQLSVL.

CDR3 residues: CASSIRWDTYNEQFF. The DNA for the CDR3 is TGTGCCAGTAGTATAAGGTGGGACACCTACAATGAGCAGTTCTTC. The chain uses TRBV19 and TRBJ2-1; D perhaps matches TRBD1 (6 bases). Looked up from germline, CDR1 is LNHDA and CDR2 is SQIVND (reference sequence). V lost 2 bases to trimming and J lost 2 bases, with 10 bases between them. The CDR3 spans 15 residues.

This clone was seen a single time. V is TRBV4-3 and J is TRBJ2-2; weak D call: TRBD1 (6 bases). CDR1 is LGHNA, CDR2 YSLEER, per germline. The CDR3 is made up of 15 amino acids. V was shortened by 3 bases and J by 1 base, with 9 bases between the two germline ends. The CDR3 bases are TGCGCCAGCAGCCAGCAACAGGGGAACACCGGGGAGCTGTTTTTT. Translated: CASSQQQGNTGELFF.

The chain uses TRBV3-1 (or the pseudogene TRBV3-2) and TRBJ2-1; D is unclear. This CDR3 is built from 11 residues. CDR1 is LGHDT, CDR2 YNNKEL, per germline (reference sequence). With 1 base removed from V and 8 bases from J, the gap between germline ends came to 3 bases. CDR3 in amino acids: CASSQVDEQFF. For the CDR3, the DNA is TGTGCCAGCAGCCAAGTAGATGAGCAGTTCTTC.

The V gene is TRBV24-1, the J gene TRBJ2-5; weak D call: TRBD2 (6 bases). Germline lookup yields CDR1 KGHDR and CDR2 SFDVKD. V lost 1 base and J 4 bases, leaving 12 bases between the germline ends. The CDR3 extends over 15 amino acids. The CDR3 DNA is TGTGCCACCAGTGATTTTGGGCAGGGAGGAGAGACCCAGTACTTC. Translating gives CATSDFGQGGETQYF.

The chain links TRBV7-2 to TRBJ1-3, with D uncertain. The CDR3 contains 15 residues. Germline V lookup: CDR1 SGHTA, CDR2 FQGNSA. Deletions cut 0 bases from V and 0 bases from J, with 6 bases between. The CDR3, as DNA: TGTGCCAGCAGCTTAGCGTCGTACTCTGGAAACACCATATATTTT. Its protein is CASSLASYSGNTIYF.

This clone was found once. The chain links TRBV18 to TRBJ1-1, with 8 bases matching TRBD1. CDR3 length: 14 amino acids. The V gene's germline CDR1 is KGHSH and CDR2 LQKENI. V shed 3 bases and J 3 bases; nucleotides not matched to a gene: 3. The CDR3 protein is CASSPKQGDTEAFF. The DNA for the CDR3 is TGTGCCAGCTCACCGAAACAGGGGGACACTGAAGCTTTCTTT.

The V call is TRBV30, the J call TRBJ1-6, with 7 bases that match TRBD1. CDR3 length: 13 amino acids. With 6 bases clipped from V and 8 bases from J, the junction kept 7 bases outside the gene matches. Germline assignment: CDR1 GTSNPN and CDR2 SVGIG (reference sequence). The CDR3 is CACRGDFYSPLHF. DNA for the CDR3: TGTGCCTGCAGGGGGGATTTTTATTCACCCCTCCACTTT.

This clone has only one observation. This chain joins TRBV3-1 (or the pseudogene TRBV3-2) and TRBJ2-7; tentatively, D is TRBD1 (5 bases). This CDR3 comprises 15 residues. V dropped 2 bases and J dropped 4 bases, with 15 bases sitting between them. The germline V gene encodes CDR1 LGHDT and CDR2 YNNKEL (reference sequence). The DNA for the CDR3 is TGTGCCAGCAGCCAAACCAGCCACAGGATGTACGAGCAGTACTTC. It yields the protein CASSQTSHRMYEQYF.

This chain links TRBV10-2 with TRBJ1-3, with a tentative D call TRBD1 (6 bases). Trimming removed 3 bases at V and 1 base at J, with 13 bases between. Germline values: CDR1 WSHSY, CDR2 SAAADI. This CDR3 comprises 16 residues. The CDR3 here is CASSDPGGRSGNTIYF. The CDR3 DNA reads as TGCGCCAGCAGTGATCCCGGGGGGCGTTCTGGAAACACCATATATTTT.

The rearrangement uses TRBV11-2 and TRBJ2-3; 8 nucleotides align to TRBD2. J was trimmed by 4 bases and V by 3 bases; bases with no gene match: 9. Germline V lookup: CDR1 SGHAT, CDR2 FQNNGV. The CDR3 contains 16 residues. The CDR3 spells CASSFSGGASPDTQYF. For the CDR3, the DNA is TGTGCCAGCAGCTTTTCCGGGGGGGCCTCCCCAGATACGCAGTATTTT.

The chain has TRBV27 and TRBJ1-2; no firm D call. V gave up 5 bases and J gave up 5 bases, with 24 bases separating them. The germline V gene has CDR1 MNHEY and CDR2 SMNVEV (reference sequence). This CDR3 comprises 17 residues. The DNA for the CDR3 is TGTGCCAGCAGTCCTGGTTCCCCCAGTGTGGTTTGGTATGGCTACACCTTC. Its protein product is CASSPGSPSVVWYGYTF.

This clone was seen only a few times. CDR3 nucleotide sequence: TGTGCCAGCAGCCAAGGGGGGGCCTCGTATGAGCAGTTCTTC. Translated: CASSQGGASYEQFF. This chain joins TRBV5-4 and TRBJ2-1; tentative D call: TRBD2 (7 bases). This CDR3 has 14 amino acids. V was shortened by 4 bases and J by 8 bases, with 16 bases between the two germline ends. In germline, CDR1 is SGHNT, CDR2 YYREEE (reference sequence).

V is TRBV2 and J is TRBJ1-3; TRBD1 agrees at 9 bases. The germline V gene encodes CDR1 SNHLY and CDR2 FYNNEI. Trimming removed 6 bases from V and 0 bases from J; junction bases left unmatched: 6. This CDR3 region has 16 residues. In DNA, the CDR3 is TGTGCCAGCAGCGGACAGGGGACATTCTCTGGAAACACCATATATTTT. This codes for CASSGQGTFSGNTIYF.

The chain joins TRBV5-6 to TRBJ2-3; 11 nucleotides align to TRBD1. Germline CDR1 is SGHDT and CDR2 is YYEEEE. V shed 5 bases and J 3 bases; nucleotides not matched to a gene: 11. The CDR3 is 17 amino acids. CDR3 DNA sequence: TGTGCCAGCAGGTTATCCGGGACAGGGGGTCTTACAGATACGCAGTATTTT. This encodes CASRLSGTGGLTDTQYF.

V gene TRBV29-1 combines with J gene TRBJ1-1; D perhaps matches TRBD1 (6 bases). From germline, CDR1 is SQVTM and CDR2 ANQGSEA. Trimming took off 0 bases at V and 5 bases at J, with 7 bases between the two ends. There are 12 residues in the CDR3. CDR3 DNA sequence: TGCAGCGTTGAAGAACAGGGAACTGAAGCTTTCTTT. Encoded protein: CSVEEQGTEAFF.

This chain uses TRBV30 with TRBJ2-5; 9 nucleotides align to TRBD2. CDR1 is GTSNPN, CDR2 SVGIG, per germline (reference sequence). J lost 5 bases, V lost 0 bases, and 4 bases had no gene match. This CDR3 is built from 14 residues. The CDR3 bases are TGTGCCTGGAGTGTTTTGCGGGGGGGGGAGACCCAGTACTTC. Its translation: CAWSVLRGGETQYF.

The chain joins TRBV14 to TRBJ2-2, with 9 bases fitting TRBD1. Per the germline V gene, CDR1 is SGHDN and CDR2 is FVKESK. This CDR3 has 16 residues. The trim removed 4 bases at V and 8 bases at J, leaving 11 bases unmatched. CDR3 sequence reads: CASSLSGGTGTGELFF. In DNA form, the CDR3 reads TGTGCCAGCAGCCTAAGTGGTGGGACAGGGACGGGGGAGCTGTTTTTT.

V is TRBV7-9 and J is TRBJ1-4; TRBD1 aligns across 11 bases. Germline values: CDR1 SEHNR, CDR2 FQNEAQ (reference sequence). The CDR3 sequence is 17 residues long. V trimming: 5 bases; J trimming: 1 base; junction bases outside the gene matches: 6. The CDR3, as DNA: TGTGCCAGCAGCCCCGGACAGGGGGCGCAAACTAATGAAAAACTGTTTTTT. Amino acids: CASSPGQGAQTNEKLFF.

The CDR3 is CASSLGPGANEKLFF. CDR3 DNA sequence: TGTGCCAGCAGCTTAGGCCCCGGGGCTAATGAAAAACTGTTTTTT. The rearrangement joins TRBV7-2 to TRBJ1-4; no reliable D call. The CDR3 covers 15 residues. Germline V gene lookup returns CDR1 SGHTA and CDR2 FQGNSA. V was cut by 1 base and J by 3 bases, with 9 bases left in between.

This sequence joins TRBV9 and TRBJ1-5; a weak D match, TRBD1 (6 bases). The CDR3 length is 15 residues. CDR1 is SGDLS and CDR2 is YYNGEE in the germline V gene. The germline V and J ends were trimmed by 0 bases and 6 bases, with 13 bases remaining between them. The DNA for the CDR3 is TGTGCCAGCAGCGTAGGGGGGGGGCGCGGTCAGCCCCAGCATTTT. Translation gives CASSVGGGRGQPQHF.

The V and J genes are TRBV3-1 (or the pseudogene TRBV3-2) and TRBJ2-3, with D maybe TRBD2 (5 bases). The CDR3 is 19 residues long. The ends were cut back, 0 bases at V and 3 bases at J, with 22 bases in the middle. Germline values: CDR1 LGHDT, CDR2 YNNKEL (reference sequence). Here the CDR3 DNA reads TGTGCCAGCAGCCAAGATGAGTCGGCAGGAGGTTCGGGGACAGATACGCAGTATTTT. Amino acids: CASSQDESAGGSGTDTQYF.

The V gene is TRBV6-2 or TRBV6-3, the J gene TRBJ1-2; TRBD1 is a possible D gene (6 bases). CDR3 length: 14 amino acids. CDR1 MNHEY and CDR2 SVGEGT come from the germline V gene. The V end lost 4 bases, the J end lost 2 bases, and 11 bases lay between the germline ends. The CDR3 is CASSSWTVNYGYTF. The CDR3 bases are TGTGCCAGCAGTTCGTGGACAGTCAACTATGGCTACACCTTC.

CDR3 sequence: CASSTSGGETQYF. In DNA form, the CDR3 reads TGCGCCAGCAGTACCTCGGGAGGGGAGACCCAGTACTTC. V usage is TRBV10-1 and J usage is TRBJ2-5; 8 bases line up with TRBD2. Per germline, CDR1 WNHNN and CDR2 SYGVQD (reference sequence). Trimming took 5 bases from V and 5 from J; bases not matched to a gene: 4. The CDR3 runs to 13 residues.

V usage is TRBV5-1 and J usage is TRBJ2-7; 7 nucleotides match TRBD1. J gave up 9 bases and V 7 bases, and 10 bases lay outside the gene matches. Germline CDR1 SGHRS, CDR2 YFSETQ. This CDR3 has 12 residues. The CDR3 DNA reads TGCGCCAGCGGAACGGGGACAGAAGGGCAGTACTTC. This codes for CASGTGTEGQYF.

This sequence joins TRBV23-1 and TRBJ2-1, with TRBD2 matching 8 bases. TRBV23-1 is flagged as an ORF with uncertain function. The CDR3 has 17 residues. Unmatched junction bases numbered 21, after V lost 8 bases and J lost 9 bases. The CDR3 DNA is TGCGCCAGCCAACCCACCCGGACTCCCGGGAGGGAGAGTGAGCAGTTCTTC. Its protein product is CASQPTRTPGRESEQFF.

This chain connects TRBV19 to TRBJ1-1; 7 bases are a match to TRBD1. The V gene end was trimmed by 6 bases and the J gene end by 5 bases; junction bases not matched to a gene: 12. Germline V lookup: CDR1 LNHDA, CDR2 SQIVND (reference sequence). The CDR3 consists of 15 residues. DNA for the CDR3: TGTGCCAGTAGGGGAAGGACAGGCGGGGAAACTGAAGCTTTCTTT. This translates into CASRGRTGGETEAFF.

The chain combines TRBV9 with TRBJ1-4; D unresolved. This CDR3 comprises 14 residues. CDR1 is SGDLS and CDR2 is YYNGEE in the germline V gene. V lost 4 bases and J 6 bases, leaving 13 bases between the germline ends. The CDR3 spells CASSPTQTDEKLFF. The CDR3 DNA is TGTGCCAGCAGCCCCACACAGACGGATGAAAAACTGTTTTTT.